This T cell receptor beta chain was captured by sequencing in a study of CD8 T cells in Susac syndrome. Findings of the study overall: In its TCR sequencing and HLA analysis, the study acknowledged that the number of individuals was relatively small.

Per germline, CDR1 SGHRS and CDR2 YFSETQ. V lost 0 bases and J 3 bases, leaving 13 bases between the germline ends. The CDR3 sequence is 16 residues long. It was with random hexamers that about 0.45 to 1 ug RNA was reverse transcribed. TCRdb re-called the immunoSEQ multiplex PCR reads with MiXCR, one entry per CDR3 protein. The table includes some 65,000 distinct CDR3 sequences, approximately 93% detected once. The multiple sclerosis control group comprised treatment-naive patients with stable or active relapsing-remitting disease. To note about this clonotype: Its target is not known.

Sequencing used CD8+ T cells from PBMCs. The sequence derives from a human donor with multiple sclerosis. The V gene is TRBV5-1, the J gene TRBJ2-4, with a tentative D call TRBD2 (6 bases). The CDR3 here is CASSLANSGVKNIQYF. The CDR3 DNA reads TGCGCCAGCAGCTTGGCCAATTCGGGGGTCAAAAACATTCAGTACTTC.